The 14 T cell receptor beta chains given below trace back to one sample, sequenced in a study of blood T cells in healthy people across ages. A sample-barcoded 5' primer and a J-beta primer mix were used in a second PCR of roughly 7 to 11 cycles. Each CDR3 protein gets one entry after TCRdb re-called the 5' RACE reads with MiXCR. This table holds fewer than 750,000 distinct CDR3 sequences, about 50% found once. The sample was blood. The origin of the receptors is a woman of 80 years or more in good health.

The chain joins TRBV7-2 to TRBJ2-5; either TRBD1 or TRBD2 may fit D (5 bases each). This CDR3 has 13 residues. V was pared by 6 bases and J by 5 bases, with 13 bases between. Germline loops: CDR1 SGHTA, CDR2 FQGNSA. The CDR3, as DNA: TGTGCCAGCAGGGGGACGGCTACGGAGACCCAGTACTTC. As protein: CASRGTATETQYF.

Comment on this clonotype: It may be a read error: a sequence one base away is much more abundant. The chain links TRBV14 to TRBJ2-1; 7 bases are shared with TRBD2. Unmatched junction bases numbered 17, after V lost 5 bases and J lost 10 bases. The germline V gene has CDR1 SGHDN and CDR2 FVKESK. The CDR3 loop spans 16 amino acids. The CDR3 protein is CASSSLKGGIEYEQFF. The CDR3 region has the DNA TGTGCCAGCAGCTCCCTAAAGGGAGGGATCGAGTACGAGCAGTTCTTC.

The chain combines TRBV20-1 with TRBJ2-5; a possible D gene is TRBD1 (6 bases). V gave up 4 bases and J gave up 2 bases, with 8 bases separating them. Germline V gives CDR1 DFQATT, CDR2 SNEGSKA (reference sequence). CDR3 length: 12 amino acids. CDR3 sequence (DNA): TGCAGTGCTAAGACAGGTCAAGAGACCCAGTACTTC. Translating it yields CSAKTGQETQYF.

V is TRBV28 and J is TRBJ2-2, with TRBD2 matching over 7 bases. The CDR3 runs to 16 residues. Trimming took 5 bases from V and 5 from J; bases not matched to a gene: 11. Germline V gene sequence: CDR1 MDHEN, CDR2 SYDVKM. DNA of the CDR3: TGTGCCAGCAGTCGCCGCGGGGACTACTTGACCGGGGAGCTGTTTTTT. Translation: CASSRRGDYLTGELFF.

This clonotype was observed once. This chain joins TRBV6-5 and TRBJ2-5, with a possible D match to TRBD2 (6 bases). The CDR3 extends over 13 amino acids. From germline, CDR1 is MNHEY and CDR2 SVGAGI. The V and J ends lost 7 bases and 6 bases respectively, with 15 bases between them. The CDR3 region has the DNA TGTGCCAGCACCGAGGCGGGGACGAAGACCCAGTACTTC. It codes for CASTEAGTKTQYF.

As to this clonotype: A read error may explain this, as a much larger clone is one base away. V and J are TRBV7-2 and TRBJ2-1, with D possibly matching TRBD2 (6 bases). Germline CDR1 SGHTA, CDR2 FQGNSA. The length of the CDR3 is 14 residues. V was cut by 3 bases and J by 5 bases, with 11 bases left in between. This CDR3 reads CASSFASDHNEQFF. The CDR3 DNA is TGTGCCAGCAGCTTTGCTAGCGACCACAATGAGCAGTTCTTC.

The V call is TRBV4-2, the J call TRBJ1-6; 12 positions agree with TRBD1. CDR3 length equals 19 residues. Trimming removed 4 bases from V and 1 base from J; junction bases left unmatched: 8. Germline assignment: CDR1 LGHNA and CDR2 YNFKEQ. CDR3 region: CASSPGTGGEYSYNSPLHF. The CDR3 nucleotides are TGTGCCAGCAGCCCCGGGACAGGGGGCGAATATTCCTATAATTCACCCCTCCACTTT.

This clonotype was seen a single time. V is TRBV7-2 and J is TRBJ2-1; D remains ambiguous. V gave up 1 base and J gave up 10 bases, with 17 bases separating them. This CDR3 spans 15 amino acids. From germline, CDR1 is SGHTA and CDR2 FQGNSA. DNA of the CDR3: TGTGCCAGCAGCTTAGGCGGCAGCAACGATTACGAGCAGTTCTTC. The encoded protein is CASSLGGSNDYEQFF.

About this clonotype: The junction departs from the called germline gene at one end, perhaps through a read error. CDR3 nucleotide sequence: TGCGCCAGCAGCTTGCGGGAGGGCCAAGATACGCCGTATTTT. It yields the protein CASSLREGQDTPYF. This rearrangement joins TRBV5-1 to TRBJ2-3; the match to TRBD2 covers 8 bases. The germline gives CDR1 SGHRS, CDR2 YFSETQ. This CDR3 has 14 amino acids. Full variable domain (remainder filled in from reference TRBV5-1 and TRBJ2-3): KAGVTQTPRYLIKTRGQQVTLSCSPISGHRSVSWYQQTPGQGLQFLFEYFSETQRNKGNFPGRFSGRQFSNSRSEMNVSTLELGDSALYLCASSLREGQDTPYFGPGTRLTVL.

The V and J genes are TRBV19 and TRBJ1-6; 7 bases agree with TRBD1. Per the germline V gene, CDR1 is LNHDA and CDR2 is SQIVND (reference sequence). Trimming at V came to 3 bases and at J to 7 bases, leaving 6 bases not matched to a gene. The CDR3 has 15 residues. The CDR3 reads CASSIGQGVNSPLHF. The CDR3 DNA reads as TGTGCCAGTAGTATTGGTCAGGGGGTGAATTCACCCCTCCACTTT.

This clonotype was counted ten times or more. The genes are TRBV29-1 and TRBJ1-1; perhaps TRBD1 as D (6 bases). The CDR3 length is 13 residues. From germline, CDR1 is SQVTM and CDR2 ANQGSEA. Trimming left V 7 bases short and J 0 bases short, with 12 bases between. The CDR3 coding sequence is TGCAGCGCCTTCGGACAGATGAACACTGAAGCTTTCTTT. Its protein product is CSAFGQMNTEAFF.

This clonotype was observed at least ten times. V is TRBV27 and J is TRBJ2-1, with 9 bases lining up with TRBD2. Per germline, CDR1 MNHEY and CDR2 SMNVEV (reference sequence). CDR3 size: 15 residues. J lost 5 bases, V lost 5 bases, and 7 bases had no gene match. The CDR3 DNA reads TGTGCCAGCAGTAGAATCACTAGCGGGCACAATGAGCAGTTCTTC. Its translation: CASSRITSGHNEQFF.

This chain links TRBV6-6 with TRBJ2-3; D may be TRBD2 (7 bases). The CDR3 is 15 amino acids. CDR1 MNHNY and CDR2 SVGAGI come from the germline V gene (reference sequence). V was shortened by 0 bases and J by 4 bases, with 11 bases between the two germline ends. CDR3 sequence reads: CASSYSGGRSDTQYF. The CDR3 DNA is TGTGCCAGCAGTTACTCCGGGGGGCGATCAGATACGCAGTATTTT.

Concerning this clonotype: A read error may produce the germline difference seen at one junction end. The V call is TRBV12-3 or TRBV12-4, the J call TRBJ2-2; D ambiguous. The CDR3 length is 15 residues. CDR3: CASSLGLFGSGELFF. In nucleotides, the CDR3 is TGTGCCAGCAGCTTAGGCCTCTTTGGTAGCGGGGAGCTGTTTTTT.